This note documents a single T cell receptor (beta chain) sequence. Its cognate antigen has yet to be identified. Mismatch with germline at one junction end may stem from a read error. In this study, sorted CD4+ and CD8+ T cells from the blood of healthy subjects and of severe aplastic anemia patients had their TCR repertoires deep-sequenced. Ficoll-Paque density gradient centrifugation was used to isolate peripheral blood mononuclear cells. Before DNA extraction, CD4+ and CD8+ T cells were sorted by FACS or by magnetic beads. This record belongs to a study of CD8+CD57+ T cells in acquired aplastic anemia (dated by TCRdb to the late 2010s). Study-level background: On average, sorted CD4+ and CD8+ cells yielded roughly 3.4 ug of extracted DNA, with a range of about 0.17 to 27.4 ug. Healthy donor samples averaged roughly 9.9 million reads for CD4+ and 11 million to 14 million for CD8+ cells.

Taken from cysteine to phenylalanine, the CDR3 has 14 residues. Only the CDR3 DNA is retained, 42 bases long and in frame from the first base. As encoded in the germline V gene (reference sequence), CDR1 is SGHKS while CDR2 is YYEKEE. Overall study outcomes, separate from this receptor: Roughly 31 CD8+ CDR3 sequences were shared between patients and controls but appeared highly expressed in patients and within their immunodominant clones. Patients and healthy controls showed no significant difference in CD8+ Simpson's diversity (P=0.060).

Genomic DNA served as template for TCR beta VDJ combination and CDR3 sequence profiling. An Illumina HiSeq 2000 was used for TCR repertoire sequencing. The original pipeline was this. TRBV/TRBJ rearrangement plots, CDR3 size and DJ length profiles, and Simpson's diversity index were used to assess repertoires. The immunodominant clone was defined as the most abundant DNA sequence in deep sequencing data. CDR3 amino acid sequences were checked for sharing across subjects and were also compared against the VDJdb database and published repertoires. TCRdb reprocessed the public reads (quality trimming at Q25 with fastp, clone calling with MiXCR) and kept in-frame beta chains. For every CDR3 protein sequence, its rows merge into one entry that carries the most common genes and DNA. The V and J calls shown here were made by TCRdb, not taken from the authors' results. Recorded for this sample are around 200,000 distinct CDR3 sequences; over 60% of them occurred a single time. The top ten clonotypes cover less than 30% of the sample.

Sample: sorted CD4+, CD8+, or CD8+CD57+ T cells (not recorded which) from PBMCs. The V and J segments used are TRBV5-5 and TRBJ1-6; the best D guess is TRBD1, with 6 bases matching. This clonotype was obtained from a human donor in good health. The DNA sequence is TGTGCCAGCAGCTCTTACAGGGACAATTCACCCCCCCACTTT. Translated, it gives CASSSYRDNSPPHF.